This section outlines one T cell receptor (beta chain) sequence together with its context. Germline CDR1 MNHEY, CDR2 SMNVEV (reference sequence). The CDR3 is 17 residues long. V dropped 7 bases and J dropped 1; count of bases not matched to a gene: 7. The sample comes from a study of PD-1 blockade in classical Hodgkin lymphoma. Generated by immunoSEQ multiplex PCR, the TCRdb table keeps only in-frame clones and is missing some. Here the sample spans under 25,000 clones, around 70% being singletons. Time point noted: cycle 4 day 1 (C4D1), after five to seven weeks of nivolumab. Relapse was seen in all patients after autologous stem cell transplantation, and brentuximab vedotin exposure was variable.

The chain recombines TRBV27 with TRBJ2-6, with TRBD1 matching over 10 bases. The source material was peripheral blood mononuclear cells (PBMCs), sampled before the fourth cycle of nivolumab. The sequence was collected from a human donor with classical Hodgkin lymphoma. Here the CDR3 DNA reads TGTGCCAGCAAACCCGGACAGGGGGATTCTGGGGCCAACGTCCTGACTTTC. Translation gives CASKPGQGDSGANVLTF.